This is a list of T cell receptor beta chains from one sample in a study of cytomegalovirus exposure and HLA in healthy donors. Profiling relied on immunoSEQ multiplex PCR, and the TCRdb table lists in-frame clones only, not all of them. Of some 150,000 clones detected, around 64% appear once; the ten largest clones hold 2.5% to 3%. Material: PBMCs. The receptor source for this set is a woman between 25 and 40 years old in good health and CMV-seronegative. Both conserved end residues are part of each CDR3. Some rows mark clone size as missing; the rest say once, few, many or name a class of expanded clone.

>.|TRBV28|15
CASRMSGSWGYEQFF
>.|TRBV5-1|13
CASSLQGDTEAFF
>.|TRBV7-9|14
CASSLWGDNSPLHF
>.|TRBV30|12
CAWSRGLYEQYF
>.|TRBV2|14
CASREQGVAYEQYF
>.|TRBV4-3|13
CASSQVRTDGYTF
>.|TRBV11-2|15
CASSSPGIAYNEQFF
>few|TRBV5-4|12
CASSSGGVEAFF
>.|TRBV5-4|12
CASSTDPYEQYF
>.|TRBV6-5|14
CASSLVLTTDTQYF
>few|TRBV7-2|18
CASSDGSSYFSGANVLTF
>.|TRBV4-1|14
CASSPDRVPGGYTF
>.|TRBV5-1|12
CASSPGGEKLFF
>once|TRBV4-1|16
CASSQSQTGVGSPLHF
>medium-sized|TRBV6-5|14
CASSKQGNHQPQHF
>.|TRBV7-2|14
CASSLGPGAGELFF
>.|TRBV19|15
CASSSEQGVDYEQYF
>.|TRBV4-1|15
CASSQDWGGGRPQHF
>few|TRBV7-3|14
CASSLRGIQETQYF
>few|TRBV5-6|15
CASSLAGRATDTQYF
>.|TRBV5-1|15
CASSWVSGGAYEQYF
>few|TRBV6-5|13
CASSYRTYNEQFF
>.|TRBV28|15
CASSVVWKGDTEAFF
>.|TRBV30|12
CACRGSSYEQYF
>.|TRBV28|15
CASGLWASGSYEQYF
>.|TRBV25-1|14
CASGTSAQGETQYF
>few|TRBV4-3|13
CASSLGVRSGYTF
>.|TRBV5-5|14
CASSLTGRDYGYTF
>.|TRBV7-6|15
CASSLVQGRKAEAFF
>.|TRBV27|15
CASSLAGARLDTQYF
>.|TRBV7-3|15
CASSRMGGGYNEQFF
>few|TRBV9|16
CASSVMGQGNTGELFF
>.|TRBV6-5|13
CASSYMEIGGYTF
>.|TRBV9|16
CASSVDSGRNTGELFF
>once|TRBV15|15
CATSRDRFQGTEAFF
>.|TRBV28|12
CASSPNIYEQYF
>few|TRBV6-6|12
CASTAGGVEQYF
>.|TRBV7-9|16
CASSPPGRVGTGELFF
>.|TRBV4-3|16
CASSQDVRDRWYEQYF
>.|TRBV27|14
CASGRGTTFYEQYF
>.|TRBV6-1|13
CASRREGAGEQFF
>.|TRBV7-2|17
CASSQGPGQGAYNEQFF
>.|TRBV4-2|12
CASSQGRQEAFF
>.|TRBV6-6|13
CAIKQSSYNEQFF
>.|TRBV7-2|14
CASSLKGTIAEAFF
>.|TRBV2|13
CASRVFDGEKLFF
>.|TRBV14|13
CASSLERYNEQFF
>few|TRBV6-6|16
CATLGPLAGVVCEQYF
>.|TRBV6-6|14
CASSYHSSGNTIYF
>few|TRBV9|14
CASSVDEVREKLFF
>few|TRBV28|15
CASQPPTGVIYEQYF
>.|TRBV6-4|14
CASSESAEQETQYF
>.|TRBV28|13
CASRDGQYYEQYF
>.|TRBV7-2|15
CASSLGHSGGDTQYF
>.|TRBV9|15
CASSVGGQWNTEAFF
>.|TRBV7-2|14
CASSLSPLRDEQFF
>few|TRBV27|14
CASKAGVGNQPQHF
>.|TRBV28|15
CASSWDRGPIYEQYF
>.|TRBV9|18
CASSQPGQGASGANVLTF
>.|TRBV12-2|18
CASRLDQRRAGQGSPLHF